The 8 T cell receptor beta chains in this list originate from one sample, sequenced in a study of blood T cell repertoires in COVID-19. The data were produced by immunoSEQ multiplex PCR, yet TCRdb's version contains in-frame clones alone and is incomplete. The table records about 220,000 clones, approximately 81% of them present only once. Sequencing was done on a sample of peripheral blood. Receptors were obtained from a man in his forties or fifties who had recovered from COVID-19.

In its sample, this clone was seen once. This sequence joins TRBV14 and TRBJ2-1, with D unclear. Trimming took off 0 bases at V and 4 bases at J, with 7 bases between the two ends. The V gene's germline CDR1 is SGHDN and CDR2 FVKESK. This CDR3 spans 14 amino acids. In nucleotides, the CDR3 is TGTGCCAGCAGCCAAGACGACTGGTACAATGAGCAGTTCTTC. Its protein product is CASSQDDWYNEQFF.

DNA of the CDR3: TGTGCCAGCAGTTACGTCAATACGCAGTATTTT. Translated, it gives CASSYVNTQYF. The rearrangement links TRBV6-2 or TRBV6-3 to TRBJ2-3; D unclear. Germline loops: CDR1 MNHEY, CDR2 SVGEGT. CDR3 size: 11 residues. V lost 2 bases, J lost 7 bases, and 4 bases lay in between.

Written as DNA, the CDR3 is TGTGCCAGCAGAAGACAGGGATTGGATGGCTACACCTTC. Translating gives CASRRQGLDGYTF. V gene TRBV2 combines with J gene TRBJ1-2; TRBD1 matches at 7 bases. The CDR3 totals 13 residues. The germline V gene encodes CDR1 SNHLY and CDR2 FYNNEI. The trim removed 6 bases at V and 6 bases at J, leaving 7 bases unmatched.

The chain couples TRBV28 to TRBJ1-4, with TRBD1 matching 9 bases. CDR1 is MDHEN, CDR2 SYDVKM, per germline. After removal of 1 base from V and 5 bases from J, the junction contained 8 bases not matched to a gene. This CDR3 has 17 amino acids. The CDR3 sequence: CASSLFRQGEENEKLFF. Here the CDR3 DNA reads TGTGCCAGCAGTTTATTTCGACAGGGGGAAGAAAATGAAAAACTGTTTTTT.

The chain links TRBV10-3 to TRBJ2-2, with D unresolved. With 3 bases removed from V and 7 bases from J, the gap between germline ends came to 6 bases. The CDR3 consists of 12 residues. Germline CDR1 reads ENHRY; CDR2 reads SYGVKD. CDR3 sequence (DNA): TGTGCCATCAGTGAACTGAGCGGGGAGCTGTTTTTT. Translation gives CAISELSGELFF.

V is TRBV28 and J is TRBJ2-3; 7 bases align to TRBD1. The J segment lost 10 bases and the V segment lost 5 bases, leaving 12 bases of the junction unmatched. The CDR3 runs to 14 residues. Germline V gene sequence: CDR1 MDHEN, CDR2 SYDVKM. The DNA of the CDR3 is TGTGCCAGCAGTCCACACAGGGGCCCTTTTGCGCAGTATTTT. Translating gives CASSPHRGPFAQYF.

The chain combines TRBV7-2 with TRBJ2-3, with 10 bases matching TRBD2. The trim removed 4 bases at V and 3 bases at J, leaving 13 bases unmatched. The CDR3 runs to 18 residues. Germline-derived CDR1 and CDR2 are SGHTA and FQGNSA. The CDR3 region is CASSSPPGLAGETDTQYF. CDR3 DNA sequence: TGTGCCAGCAGCTCCCCACCGGGGCTAGCGGGAGAGACAGATACGCAGTATTTT.

The chain has TRBV27 and TRBJ2-2; 13 nucleotides match TRBD2. The germline V gene encodes CDR1 MNHEY and CDR2 SMNVEV (reference sequence). The V gene end was trimmed by 5 bases and the J gene end by 3 bases; junction bases not matched to a gene: 6. The CDR3 is made up of 17 amino acids. The CDR3 coding sequence is TGTGCCAGCAGTCTTCCCGGACTAGCGGGAGACACCGGGGAGCTGTTTTTT. Its protein product is CASSLPGLAGDTGELFF.